Presented here are 8 T cell receptor beta chains from one specimen sequenced in a study of blood T cells in healthy people across ages. Through a sample-barcoded 5' primer and a J-beta primer mix, a second PCR was run for roughly 6 to 12 cycles. One entry per CDR3 protein, called by TCRdb with MiXCR from the 5' RACE reads. The table shows 1.5 million to 2 million distinct CDR3 sequences, with 28% occurring only once. Sequenced: blood. The receptors were gathered from a woman younger than 45 in good health.

This chain uses TRBV9 with TRBJ2-2; D is undetermined. Germline V lookup: CDR1 SGDLS, CDR2 YYNGEE. The CDR3 loop spans 16 amino acids. The V and J ends lost 1 base and 4 bases respectively, with 14 bases between them. The CDR3 bases are TGTGCCAGCAGCGTATGGGCAGACGGAACCACCGGGGAGCTGTTTTTT. Translating gives CASSVWADGTTGELFF.

Only a few counts were recorded for this clonotype. The V and J genes are TRBV18 and TRBJ2-3; 13 nucleotides align to TRBD2. Germline V lookup: CDR1 KGHSH, CDR2 LQKENI. The CDR3 loop spans 17 amino acids. The V segment lost 2 bases and the J segment 0 bases; nucleotides outside the gene matches: 2. Here the CDR3 reads CASSPTSGGASTDTQYF. In DNA form, the CDR3 reads TGTGCCAGCTCACCAACTAGCGGGGGGGCCAGCACAGATACGCAGTATTTT. The variable domain in full, with the rest retrieved from reference TRBV18 and TRBJ2-3, is NAGVMQNPRHLVRRRGQEARLRCSPMKGHSHVYWYRQLPEEGLKFMVYLQKENIIDESGMPKERFSAEFPKEGPSILRIQQVVRGDSAAYFCASSPTSGGASTDTQYFGPGTRLTVL.

This clonotype occurred a few times. V and J are TRBV3-1 and TRBJ1-6; D call uncertain. V lost 3 bases and J 6 bases, leaving 0 bases between the germline ends. The CDR3 runs 11 residues. The germline V gene has CDR1 LGHDT and CDR2 YNNKEL (reference sequence). The CDR3: CASSHNSPLHF. The CDR3 DNA reads as TGTGCCAGCAGCCATAATTCACCCCTCCACTTT.

A note on this clonotype: An end of the junction differs from the germline gene, which may be a read error. This chain links TRBV6-6 with TRBJ1-5; D gene ambiguous. Looked up from germline, CDR1 is MNHNY and CDR2 is SVGAGI (reference sequence). CDR3 length: 17 residues. The CDR3 DNA is TGTGCCAGCAGTTTAAAGTCAGATTCCTATAGCAATCTGCCCCAGCATTTT. Translating gives CASSLKSDSYSNLPQHF.

This clonotype was counted many times. This sequence joins TRBV29-1 and TRBJ2-6; a possible D gene is TRBD2 (5 bases). The V gene lost 6 bases and the J gene lost 4 bases, with 16 bases spanning the gap. CDR3 length equals 15 residues. The V gene's germline CDR1 is SQVTM and CDR2 ANQGSEA. This CDR3 is CSVRGGPAGANVLTF. As DNA, the CDR3 is TGCAGCGTCCGCGGCGGGCCGGCCGGGGCCAACGTCCTGACTTTC.

The J gene is TRBJ2-1, the V gene TRBV11-2, with 9 nucleotides matching TRBD1. Germline V gene data show CDR1 as SGHAT and CDR2 as FQNNGV. With V trimmed by 5 bases and J by 7 bases, 24 bases remained unmatched. The length of the CDR3 is 20 residues. The CDR3 spells CASSPYRGRRIGHGGNEQFF. The DNA for the CDR3 is TGTGCCAGCAGCCCCTACAGGGGGCGAAGAATAGGACACGGGGGGAATGAGCAGTTCTTC.

The sample holds a few counts of this clonotype. The J gene is TRBJ2-7, the V gene TRBV28; D may match TRBD1 or TRBD2 (5 bases each). The V gene's germline CDR1 is MDHEN and CDR2 SYDVKM. The V end was cut by 5 bases, the J end by 2 bases, with 13 bases between. The CDR3 contains 14 residues. CDR3 loop: CASSTGTYPYEQYF. CDR3 sequence (DNA): TGTGCCAGCAGTACCGGGACGTACCCCTACGAGCAGTACTTC.

About this clonotype: This could be a read error, since a much larger clone is one nucleotide away. The V call is TRBV4-1, the J call TRBJ1-2, with 9 bases fitting TRBD1. CDR3 length: 15 residues. CDR1 is MGHRA and CDR2 is YSYEKL in the germline V gene. The CDR3 spells CARSREPGQGSGYTF. For the CDR3, the DNA is TGCGCCCGCAGCCGAGAACCGGGACAGGGTTCTGGCTACACCTTC.